This TCR beta chain was obtained from a study of T cells in Graves' hyperthyroidism and ophthalmopathy. On this clonotype: It is likely a read error, because the conserved phenylalanine at the end of the CDR3 is missing.

Researchers amplified the TCR beta CDR3 regions from RNA transcripts. In the first-round RT-PCR of the TCR CDR3, the HTBI primer set was used. Each CDR3 protein is one row after TCRdb ran MiXCR on the multiplex PCR reads. The sample has over 45,000 distinct CDR3 sequences, around 48% seen once. CDR3 length: 18 residues. V was clipped by 10 bases and J by 0 bases; unmatched bases: 13. Germline V gene sequence: CDR1 ENHRY, CDR2 SYGVKD. Diagnoses used clinical symptoms, serum thyroxine and TRAb, thyroid ultrasound and orbital computed tomography. This chain connects TRBV10-3 to TRBJ2-2, with 11 positions matching TRBD1. Sequenced material: blood. The sequence was collected from a woman in her forties or fifties with Graves' ophthalmopathy. The DNA of the CDR3 is TGTGCCACCCGCGCCGGGACAGGGGGGGGAGCGAACACCGGGGAGCTGTTTGTT. It yields the protein CATRAGTGGGANTGELFV.